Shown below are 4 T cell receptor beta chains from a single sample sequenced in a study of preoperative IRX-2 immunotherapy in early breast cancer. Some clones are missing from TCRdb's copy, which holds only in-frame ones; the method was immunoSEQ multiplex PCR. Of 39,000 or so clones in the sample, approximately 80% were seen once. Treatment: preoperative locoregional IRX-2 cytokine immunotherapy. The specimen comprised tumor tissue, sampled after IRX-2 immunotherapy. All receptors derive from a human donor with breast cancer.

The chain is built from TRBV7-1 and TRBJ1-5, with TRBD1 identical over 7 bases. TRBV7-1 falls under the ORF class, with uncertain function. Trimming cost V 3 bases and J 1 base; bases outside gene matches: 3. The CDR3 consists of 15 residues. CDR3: CASSSGQVSNQPQHF. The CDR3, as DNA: TGTGCCAGCAGCTCTGGACAGGTGAGCAATCAGCCCCAGCATTTT.

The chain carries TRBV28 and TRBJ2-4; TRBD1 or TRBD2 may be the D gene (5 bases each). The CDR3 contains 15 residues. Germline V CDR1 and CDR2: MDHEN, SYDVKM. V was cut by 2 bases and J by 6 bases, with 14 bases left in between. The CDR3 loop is CASSLPGTAGNIQYF. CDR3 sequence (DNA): TGTGCCAGCAGTTTACCCGGGACGGCGGGAAACATTCAGTACTTC. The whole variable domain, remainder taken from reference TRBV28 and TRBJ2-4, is DVKVTQSSRYLVKRTGEKVFLECVQDMDHENMFWYRQDPGLGLRLIYFSYDVKMKEKGDIPEGYSVSREKKERFSLILESASTNQTSMYLCASSLPGTAGNIQYFGAGTRLSVL.

Here the CDR3 reads CASSPLGGEKLFF. The CDR3 bases are TGTGCCAGCAGCCCGCTTGGAGGGGAAAAACTGTTTTTT. The V call is TRBV7-1, the J call TRBJ1-4; the D is unclear. TRBV7-1 has ORF status, its function being uncertain. V lost 5 bases to trimming and J lost 8 bases, with 12 bases between them. This CDR3 comprises 13 residues.

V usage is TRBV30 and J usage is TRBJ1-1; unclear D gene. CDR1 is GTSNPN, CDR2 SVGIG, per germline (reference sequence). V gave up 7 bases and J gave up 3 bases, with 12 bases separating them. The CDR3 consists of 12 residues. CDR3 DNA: TGTGCCTTAGGAGGGCTTCACACTGAAGCTTTCTTT. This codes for CALGGLHTEAFF.